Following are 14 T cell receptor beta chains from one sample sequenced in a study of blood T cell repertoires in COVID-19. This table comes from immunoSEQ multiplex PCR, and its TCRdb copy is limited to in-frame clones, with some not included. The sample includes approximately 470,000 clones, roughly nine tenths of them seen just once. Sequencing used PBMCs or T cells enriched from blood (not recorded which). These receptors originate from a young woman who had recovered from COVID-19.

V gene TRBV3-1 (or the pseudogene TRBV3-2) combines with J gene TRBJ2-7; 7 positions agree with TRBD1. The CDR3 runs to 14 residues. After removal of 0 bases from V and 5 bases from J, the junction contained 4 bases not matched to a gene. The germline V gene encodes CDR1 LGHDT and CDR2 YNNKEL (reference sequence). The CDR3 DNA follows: TGTGCCAGCAGCCAAGACCTGACAGGGAACGAGCAGTACTTC. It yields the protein CASSQDLTGNEQYF.

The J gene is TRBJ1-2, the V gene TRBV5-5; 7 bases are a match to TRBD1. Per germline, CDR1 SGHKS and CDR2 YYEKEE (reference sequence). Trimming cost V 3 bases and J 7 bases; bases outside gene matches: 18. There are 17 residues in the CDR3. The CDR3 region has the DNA TGTGCCAGCAGCTCACCCCTCGGACAGGCCTCCCCCGGTGGCTACACCTTC. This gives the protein CASSSPLGQASPGGYTF.

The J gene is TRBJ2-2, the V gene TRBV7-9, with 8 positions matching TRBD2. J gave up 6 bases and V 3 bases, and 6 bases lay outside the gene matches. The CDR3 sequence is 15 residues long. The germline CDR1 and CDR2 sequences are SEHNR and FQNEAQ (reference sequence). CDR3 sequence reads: CASSLRTSSAGELFF. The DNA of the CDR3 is TGTGCCAGCAGCTTGAGGACTAGCTCGGCCGGGGAGCTGTTTTTT.

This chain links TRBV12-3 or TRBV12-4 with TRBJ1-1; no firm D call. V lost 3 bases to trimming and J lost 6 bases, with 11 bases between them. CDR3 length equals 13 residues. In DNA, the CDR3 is TGTGCCAGCAGTTTCTATTTGCTGGCTGAAGCTTTCTTT. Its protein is CASSFYLLAEAFF.

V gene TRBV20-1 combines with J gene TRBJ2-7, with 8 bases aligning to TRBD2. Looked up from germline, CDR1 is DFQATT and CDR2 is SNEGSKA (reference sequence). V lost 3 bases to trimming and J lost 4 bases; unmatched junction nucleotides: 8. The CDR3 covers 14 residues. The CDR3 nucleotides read TGCAGTGCTAGTGCTCTAGCGGGCTCTTACGAGCAGTACTTC. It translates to CSASALAGSYEQYF.

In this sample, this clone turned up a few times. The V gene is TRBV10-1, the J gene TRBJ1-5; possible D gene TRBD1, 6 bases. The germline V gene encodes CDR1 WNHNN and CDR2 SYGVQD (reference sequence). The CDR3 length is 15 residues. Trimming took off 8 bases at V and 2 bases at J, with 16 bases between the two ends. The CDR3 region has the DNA TGCGCCAGCCCAGACCCAGGGGACGGCAATCAGCCCCAGCATTTT. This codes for CASPDPGDGNQPQHF.

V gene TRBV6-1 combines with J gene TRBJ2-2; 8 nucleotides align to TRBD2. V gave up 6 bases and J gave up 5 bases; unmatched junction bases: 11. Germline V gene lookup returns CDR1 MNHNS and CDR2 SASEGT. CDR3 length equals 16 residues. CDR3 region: CASSELRGGGTGELFF. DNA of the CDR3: TGTGCCAGCAGCGAACTCAGGGGCGGGGGGACCGGGGAGCTGTTTTTT.

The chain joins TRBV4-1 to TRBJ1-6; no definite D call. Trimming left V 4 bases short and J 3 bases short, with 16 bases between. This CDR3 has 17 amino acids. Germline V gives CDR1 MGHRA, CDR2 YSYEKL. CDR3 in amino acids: CASSRSAGGGYNSPLHF. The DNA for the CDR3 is TGCGCCAGCAGCCGCTCGGCAGGAGGTGGCTATAATTCACCCCTCCACTTT.

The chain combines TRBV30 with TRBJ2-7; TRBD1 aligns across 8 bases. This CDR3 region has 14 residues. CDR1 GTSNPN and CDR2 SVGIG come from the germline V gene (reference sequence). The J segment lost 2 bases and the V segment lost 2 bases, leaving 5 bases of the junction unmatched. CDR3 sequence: CAWSPPGQAYEQYF. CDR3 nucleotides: TGTGCCTGGAGTCCCCCGGGACAGGCCTACGAGCAGTACTTC.

The CDR3 sequence: CASSLQPNTGELFF. The CDR3 region has the DNA TGTGCCAGCAGCCTACAGCCCAACACCGGGGAGCTGTTTTTT. The chain recombines TRBV7-9 with TRBJ2-2; D is ambiguous. V lost 5 bases and J lost 2, with 9 bases in between. Germline loops: CDR1 SEHNR, CDR2 FQNEAQ (reference sequence). The CDR3 is 14 amino acids.

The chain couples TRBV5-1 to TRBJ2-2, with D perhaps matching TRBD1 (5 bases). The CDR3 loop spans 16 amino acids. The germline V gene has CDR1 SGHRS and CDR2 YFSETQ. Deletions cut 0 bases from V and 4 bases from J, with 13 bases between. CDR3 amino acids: CASSLGGVGFTGELFF. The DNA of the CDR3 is TGCGCCAGCAGCTTGGGGGGCGTCGGCTTCACCGGGGAGCTGTTTTTT.

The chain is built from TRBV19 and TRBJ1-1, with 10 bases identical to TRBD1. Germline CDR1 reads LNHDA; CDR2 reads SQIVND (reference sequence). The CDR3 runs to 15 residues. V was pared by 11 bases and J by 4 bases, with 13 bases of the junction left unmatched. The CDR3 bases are TGTGCCGTTACCGGGACAGGGGTTTTAGGCACTGAAGCTTTCTTT. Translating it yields CAVTGTGVLGTEAFF.

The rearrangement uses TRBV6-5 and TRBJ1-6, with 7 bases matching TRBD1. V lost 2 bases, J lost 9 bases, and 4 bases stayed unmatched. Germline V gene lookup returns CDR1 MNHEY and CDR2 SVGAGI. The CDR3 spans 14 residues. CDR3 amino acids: CASSYRGPSSPLHF. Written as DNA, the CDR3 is TGTGCCAGCAGTTACAGGGGGCCGAGTTCACCCCTCCACTTT.

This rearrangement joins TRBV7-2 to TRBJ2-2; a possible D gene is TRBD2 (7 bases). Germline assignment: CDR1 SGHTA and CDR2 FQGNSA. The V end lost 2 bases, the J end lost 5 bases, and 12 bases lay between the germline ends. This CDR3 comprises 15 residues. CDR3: CASSLRGAGTGELFF. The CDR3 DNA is TGTGCCAGCAGCTTACGGGGGGCGGGGACCGGGGAGCTGTTTTTT. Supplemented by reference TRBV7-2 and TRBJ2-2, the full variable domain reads GAGVSQSPSNKVTEKGKDVELRCDPISGHTALYWYRQSLGQGLEFLIYFQGNSAPDKSGLPSDRFSAERTGGSVSTLTIQRTQQEDSAVYLCASSLRGAGTGELFFGEGSRLTVL.